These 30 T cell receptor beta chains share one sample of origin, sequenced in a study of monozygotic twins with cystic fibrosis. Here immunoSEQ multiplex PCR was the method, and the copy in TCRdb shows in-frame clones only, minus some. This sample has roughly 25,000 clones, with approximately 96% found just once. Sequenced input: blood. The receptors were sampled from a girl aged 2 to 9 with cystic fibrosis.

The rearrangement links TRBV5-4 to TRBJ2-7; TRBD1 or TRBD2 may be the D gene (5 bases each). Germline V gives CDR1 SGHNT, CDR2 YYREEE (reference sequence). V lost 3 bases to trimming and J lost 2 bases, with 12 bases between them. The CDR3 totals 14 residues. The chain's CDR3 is CASSSRGYTYEQYF. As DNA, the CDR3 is TGTGCCAGCAGCTCCCGGGGCTACACCTACGAGCAGTACTTC.

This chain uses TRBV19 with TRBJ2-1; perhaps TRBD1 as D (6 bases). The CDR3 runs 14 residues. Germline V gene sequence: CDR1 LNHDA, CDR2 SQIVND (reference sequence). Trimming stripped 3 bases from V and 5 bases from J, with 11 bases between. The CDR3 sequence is CASSMRGLDNEQFF. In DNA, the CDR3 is TGTGCCAGTAGTATGAGGGGGTTAGACAATGAGCAGTTCTTC.

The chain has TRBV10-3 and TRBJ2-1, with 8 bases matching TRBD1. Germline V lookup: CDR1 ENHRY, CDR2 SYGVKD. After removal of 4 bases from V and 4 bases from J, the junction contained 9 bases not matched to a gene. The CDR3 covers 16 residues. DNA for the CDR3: TGTGCCATCAGTGGAACAGGGGGATTGACGTACAATGAGCAGTTCTTC. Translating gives CAISGTGGLTYNEQFF.

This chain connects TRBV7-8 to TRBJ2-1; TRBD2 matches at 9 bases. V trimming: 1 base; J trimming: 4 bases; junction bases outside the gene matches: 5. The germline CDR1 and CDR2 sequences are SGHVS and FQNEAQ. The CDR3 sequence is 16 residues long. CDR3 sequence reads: CASSLEAGGLYNEQFF. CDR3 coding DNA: TGTGCCAGCAGCTTAGAGGCGGGAGGGCTGTACAATGAGCAGTTCTTC.

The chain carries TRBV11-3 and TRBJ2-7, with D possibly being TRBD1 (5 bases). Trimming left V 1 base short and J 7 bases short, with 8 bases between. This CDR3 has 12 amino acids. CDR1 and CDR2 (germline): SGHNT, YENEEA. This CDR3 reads CASSLAGLEQYF. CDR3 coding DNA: TGTGCCAGCAGCTTAGCAGGGTTGGAGCAGTACTTC.

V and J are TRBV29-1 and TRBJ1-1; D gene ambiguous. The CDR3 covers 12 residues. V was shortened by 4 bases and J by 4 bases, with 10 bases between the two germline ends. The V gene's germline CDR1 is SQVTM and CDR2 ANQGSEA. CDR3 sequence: CSVASPGTEAFF. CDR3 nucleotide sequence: TGCAGCGTTGCATCCCCGGGCACTGAAGCTTTCTTT. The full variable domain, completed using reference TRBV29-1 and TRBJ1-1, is SAVISQKPSRDICQRGTSLTIQCQVDSQVTMMFWYRQQPGQSLTLIATANQGSEATYESGFVIDKFPISRPNLTFSTLTVSNMSPEDSSIYLCSVASPGTEAFFGQGTRLTVV.

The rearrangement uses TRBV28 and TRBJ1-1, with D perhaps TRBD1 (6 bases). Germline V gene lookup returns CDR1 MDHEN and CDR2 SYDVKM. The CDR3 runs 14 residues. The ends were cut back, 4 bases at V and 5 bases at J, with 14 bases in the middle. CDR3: CASSSHRVGTEAFF. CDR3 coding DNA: TGTGCCAGCAGTTCCCACAGGGTCGGAACTGAAGCTTTCTTT.

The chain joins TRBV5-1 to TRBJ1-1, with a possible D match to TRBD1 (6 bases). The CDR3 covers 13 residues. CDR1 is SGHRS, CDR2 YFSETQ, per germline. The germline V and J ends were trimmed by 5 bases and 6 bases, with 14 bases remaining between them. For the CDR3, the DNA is TGCGCCAGCAGGCCCCACAGGGACGCTGAAGCTTTCTTT. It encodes CASRPHRDAEAFF.

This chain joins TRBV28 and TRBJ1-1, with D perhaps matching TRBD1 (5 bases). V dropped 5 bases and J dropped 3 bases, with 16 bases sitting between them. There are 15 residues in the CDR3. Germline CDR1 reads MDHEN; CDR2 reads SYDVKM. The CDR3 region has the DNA TGTGCCAGCAGTGGGACTGGGGGTCGAGACACTGAAGCTTTCTTT. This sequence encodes CASSGTGGRDTEAFF.

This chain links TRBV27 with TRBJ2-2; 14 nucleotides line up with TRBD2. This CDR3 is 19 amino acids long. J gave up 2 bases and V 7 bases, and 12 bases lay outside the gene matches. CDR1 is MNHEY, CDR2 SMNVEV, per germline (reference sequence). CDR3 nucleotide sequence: TGTGCCAGCAACCGCCGGACTAGCGGGAGGACGAAAAACACCGGGGAGCTGTTTTTT. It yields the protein CASNRRTSGRTKNTGELFF.

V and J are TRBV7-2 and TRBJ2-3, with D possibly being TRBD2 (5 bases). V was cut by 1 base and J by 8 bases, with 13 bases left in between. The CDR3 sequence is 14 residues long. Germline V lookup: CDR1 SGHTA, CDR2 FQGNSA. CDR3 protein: CASSLGLRVGTQYF. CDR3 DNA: TGTGCCAGCAGCTTAGGGCTGAGGGTCGGTACGCAGTATTTT. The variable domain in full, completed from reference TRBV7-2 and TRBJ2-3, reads GAGVSQSPSNKVTEKGKDVELRCDPISGHTALYWYRQSLGQGLEFLIYFQGNSAPDKSGLPSDRFSAERTGGSVSTLTIQRTQQEDSAVYLCASSLGLRVGTQYFGPGTRLTVL.

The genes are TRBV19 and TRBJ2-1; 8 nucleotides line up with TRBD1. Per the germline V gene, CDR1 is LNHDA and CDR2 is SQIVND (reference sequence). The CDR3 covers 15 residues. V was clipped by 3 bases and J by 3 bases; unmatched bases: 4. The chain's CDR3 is CASSMGGQGYNEQFF. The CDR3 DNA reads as TGTGCCAGTAGTATGGGCGGACAGGGCTACAATGAGCAGTTCTTC.

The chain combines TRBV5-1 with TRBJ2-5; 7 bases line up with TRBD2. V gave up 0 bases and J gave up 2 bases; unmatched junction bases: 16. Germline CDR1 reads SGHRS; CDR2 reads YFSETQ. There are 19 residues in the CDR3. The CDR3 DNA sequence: TGCGCCAGCAGCTTGGTCGGGCTAGCGGTCCTCCCAGGGCAAGAGACCCAGTACTTC. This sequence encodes CASSLVGLAVLPGQETQYF.

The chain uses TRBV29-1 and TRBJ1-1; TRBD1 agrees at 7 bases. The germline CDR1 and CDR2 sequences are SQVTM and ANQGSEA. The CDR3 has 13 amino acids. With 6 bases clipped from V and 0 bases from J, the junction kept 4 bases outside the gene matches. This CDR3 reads CSVGTAMNTEAFF. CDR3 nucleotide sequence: TGCAGCGTGGGGACAGCGATGAACACTGAAGCTTTCTTT.

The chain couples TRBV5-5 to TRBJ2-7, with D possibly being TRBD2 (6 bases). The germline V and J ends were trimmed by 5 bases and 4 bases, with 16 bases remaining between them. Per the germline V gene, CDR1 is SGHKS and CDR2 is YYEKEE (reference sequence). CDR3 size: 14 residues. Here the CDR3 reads CASRRVGGSYEQYF. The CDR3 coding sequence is TGTGCCAGCAGACGTGTTGGGGGGTCGTACGAGCAGTACTTC.

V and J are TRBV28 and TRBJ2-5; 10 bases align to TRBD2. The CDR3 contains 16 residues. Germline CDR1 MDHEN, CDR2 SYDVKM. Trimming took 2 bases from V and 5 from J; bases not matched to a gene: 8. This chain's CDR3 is CASSLGRTSGWETQYF. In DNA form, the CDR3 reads TGTGCCAGCAGTTTAGGTCGGACTAGCGGCTGGGAGACCCAGTACTTC.

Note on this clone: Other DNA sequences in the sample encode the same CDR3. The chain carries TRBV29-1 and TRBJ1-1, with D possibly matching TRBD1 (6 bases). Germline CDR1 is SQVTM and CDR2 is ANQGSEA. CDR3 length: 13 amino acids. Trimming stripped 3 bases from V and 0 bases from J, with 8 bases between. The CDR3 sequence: CSVDRGLNTEAFF. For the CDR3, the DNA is TGCAGCGTTGACCGGGGGCTGAACACTGAAGCTTTCTTT.

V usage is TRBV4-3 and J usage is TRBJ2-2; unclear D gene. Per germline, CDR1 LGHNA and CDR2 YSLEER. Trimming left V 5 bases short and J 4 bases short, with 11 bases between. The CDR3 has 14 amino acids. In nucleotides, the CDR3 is TGCGCCAGCAGCACGGCAGGAGTCACCGGGGAGCTGTTTTTT. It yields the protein CASSTAGVTGELFF.

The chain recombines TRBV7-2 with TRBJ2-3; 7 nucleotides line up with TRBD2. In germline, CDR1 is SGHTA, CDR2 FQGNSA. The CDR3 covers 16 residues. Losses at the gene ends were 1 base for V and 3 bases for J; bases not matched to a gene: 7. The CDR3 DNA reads TGTGCCAGCAGCTTAGTCCCTTGGACTAGGACAGATACGCAGTATTTT. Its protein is CASSLVPWTRTDTQYF. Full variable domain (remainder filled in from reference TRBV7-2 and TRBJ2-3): GAGVSQSPSNKVTEKGKDVELRCDPISGHTALYWYRQSLGQGLEFLIYFQGNSAPDKSGLPSDRFSAERTGGSVSTLTIQRTQQEDSAVYLCASSLVPWTRTDTQYFGPGTRLTVL.

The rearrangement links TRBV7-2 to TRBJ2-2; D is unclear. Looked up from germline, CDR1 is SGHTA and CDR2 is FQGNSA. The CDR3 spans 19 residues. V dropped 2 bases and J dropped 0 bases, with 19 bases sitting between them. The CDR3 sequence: CASSLKAQLFTSNTGELFF. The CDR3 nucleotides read TGTGCCAGCAGCTTAAAGGCCCAGCTCTTCACATCGAACACCGGGGAGCTGTTTTTT.

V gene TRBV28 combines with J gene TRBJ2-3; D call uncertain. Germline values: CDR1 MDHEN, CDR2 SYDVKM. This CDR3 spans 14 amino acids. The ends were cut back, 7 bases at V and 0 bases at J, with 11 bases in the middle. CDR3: CASISHLSTDTQYF. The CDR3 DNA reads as TGTGCCAGCATCAGCCACCTTAGCACAGATACGCAGTATTTT.

The CDR3 bases are TGTGCCAGCACACTGAGCTACGAGCAGTACTTC. This encodes CASTLSYEQYF. The genes are TRBV6-1 and TRBJ2-7; unclear D gene. CDR1 and CDR2 from the germline V gene are MNHNS and SASEGT. This CDR3 is built from 11 residues. Trimming pared 7 bases from V and 3 bases from J, leaving 7 bases between.

The CDR3 loop reads CAWRKGRENADTQYF. CDR3 sequence (DNA): TGTGCCTGGAGAAAGGGGCGGGAGAATGCAGATACGCAGTATTTT. V gene TRBV30 combines with J gene TRBJ2-3, with TRBD2 identical over 7 bases. Germline CDR1 is GTSNPN and CDR2 is SVGIG (reference sequence). V was pared by 3 bases and J by 4 bases, with 10 bases of the junction left unmatched. CDR3 length: 15 amino acids.

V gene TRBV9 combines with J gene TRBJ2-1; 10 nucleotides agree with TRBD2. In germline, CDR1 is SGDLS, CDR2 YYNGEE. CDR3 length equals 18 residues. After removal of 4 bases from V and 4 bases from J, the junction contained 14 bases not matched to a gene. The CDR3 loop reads CASSSPGGASGSYNEQFF. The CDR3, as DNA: TGTGCCAGCAGCTCCCCAGGGGGGGCTAGCGGGAGTTACAATGAGCAGTTCTTC. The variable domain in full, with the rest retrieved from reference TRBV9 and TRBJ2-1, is DSGVTQTPKHLITATGQRVTLRCSPRSGDLSVYWYQQSLDQGLQFLIQYYNGEERAKGNILERFSAQQFPDLHSELNLSSLELGDSALYFCASSSPGGASGSYNEQFFGPGTRLTVL.

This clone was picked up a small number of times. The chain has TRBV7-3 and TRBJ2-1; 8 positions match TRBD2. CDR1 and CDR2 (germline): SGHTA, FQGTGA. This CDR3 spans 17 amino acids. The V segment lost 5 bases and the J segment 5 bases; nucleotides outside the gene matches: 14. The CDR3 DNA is TGTGCCAGCAGCCCTCAACGGGGGACTAGACCAGACAATGAGCAGTTCTTC. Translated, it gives CASSPQRGTRPDNEQFF. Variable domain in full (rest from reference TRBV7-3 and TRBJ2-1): GAGVSQTPSNKVTEKGKYVELRCDPISGHTALYWYRQSLGQGPEFLIYFQGTGAADDSGLPNDRFFAVRPEGSVSTLKIQRTERGDSAVYLCASSPQRGTRPDNEQFFGPGTRLTVL.

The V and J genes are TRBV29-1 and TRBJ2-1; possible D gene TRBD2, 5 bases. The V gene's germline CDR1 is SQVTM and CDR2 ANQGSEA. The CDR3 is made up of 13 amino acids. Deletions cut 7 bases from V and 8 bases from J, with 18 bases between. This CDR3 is CSAISRREDEQFF. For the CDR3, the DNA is TGCAGCGCGATATCACGACGGGAAGATGAGCAGTTCTTC.

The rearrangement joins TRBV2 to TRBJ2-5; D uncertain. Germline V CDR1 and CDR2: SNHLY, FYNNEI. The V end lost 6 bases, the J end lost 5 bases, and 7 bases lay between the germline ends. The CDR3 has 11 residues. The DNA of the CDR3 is TGTGCCAGCAGCACCAAGGAGACCCAGTACTTC. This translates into CASSTKETQYF.

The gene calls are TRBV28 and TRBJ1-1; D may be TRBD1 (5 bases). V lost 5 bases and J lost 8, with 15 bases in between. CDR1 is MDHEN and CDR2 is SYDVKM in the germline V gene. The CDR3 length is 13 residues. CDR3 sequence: CASSTPPGAEAFF. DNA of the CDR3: TGTGCCAGCAGTACCCCCCCTGGGGCCGAAGCTTTCTTT.

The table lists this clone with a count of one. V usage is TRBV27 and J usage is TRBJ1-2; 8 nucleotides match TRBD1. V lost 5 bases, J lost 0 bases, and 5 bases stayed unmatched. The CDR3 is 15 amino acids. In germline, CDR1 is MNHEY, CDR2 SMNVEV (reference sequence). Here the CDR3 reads CASSIQQGANYGYTF. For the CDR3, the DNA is TGTGCCAGCAGTATACAACAGGGGGCTAACTATGGCTACACCTTC.

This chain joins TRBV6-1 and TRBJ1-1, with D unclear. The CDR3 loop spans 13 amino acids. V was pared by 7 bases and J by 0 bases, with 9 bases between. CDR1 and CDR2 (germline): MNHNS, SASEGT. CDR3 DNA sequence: TGTGCCAGCACAATGGGATTGAACACTGAAGCTTTCTTT. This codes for CASTMGLNTEAFF.